These 6 T cell receptor beta chains originate from one sample sequenced in a study of tumor and adjacent non-tumor tissue in lung cancer. This sample's RNA came from whole unsorted tissue. The normal lung tissue was taken more than 3 cm from the tumor edge. The library came from three nested PCR rounds adapted from ARM-PCR protocols. TCRdb independently ran MiXCR on the multiplex PCR reads; one entry per CDR3 protein. The profile shows 90,000 to 100,000 distinct CDR3 sequences, 75% to 85% of them singletons. Sequencing used distant non-tumor lung tissue. Receptor source: a man aged 55 to 70 with small cell lung cancer.

The chain carries TRBV11-3 and TRBJ2-3; 8 positions match TRBD2. CDR3 length equals 15 residues. CDR1 and CDR2 from the germline V gene are SGHNT and YENEEA. V lost 5 bases to trimming and J lost 15 bases; unmatched junction nucleotides: 19. CDR3 DNA: TGTGCCAGCAGCCCCGGGACTAGTATTTCCGATATGCAATATTTT. Its protein is CASSPGTSISDMQYF. Complete variable domain (other parts from reference TRBV11-3 and TRBJ2-3): EAGVVQSPRYKIIEKKQPVAFWCNPISGHNTLYWYLQNLGQGPELLIRYENEEAVDDSQLPKDRFSAERLKGVDSTLKIQPAELGDSAVYLCASSPGTSISDMQYFGPGTRLTVL.

Worth noting for this clonotype: Compared with germline, one end of the junction differs, possibly owing to a read error. The V gene is TRBV4-2, the J gene TRBJ2-2; weak D call: TRBD2 (5 bases). The CDR3 has 16 amino acids. Germline assignment: CDR1 LGHNA and CDR2 YNFKEQ. The CDR3 is CTSSQDLRVNNGELFF. In DNA form, the CDR3 reads TGTACCAGCAGCCAAGATCTGAGGGTCAACAATGGGGAGCTGTTTTTT.

Details on this clonotype: This sequence may be a read error, since a much larger clone differs from it by one base. The chain employs TRBV28 and TRBJ2-6, with D possibly being TRBD1 or TRBD2 (5 bases each). The CDR3 has 19 residues. Looked up from germline, CDR1 is MDHEN and CDR2 is SYDVKM. The CDR3 DNA reads TGTGCCAGCAGTTTTCTAGAGTGGGACCGGAGCTCTAGGGCCAACGTCCTGACTTTC. It specifies CASSFLEWDRSSRANVLTF.

Comments on this clonotype: A much more abundant neighbour one base away suggests this may be a read error. The chain combines TRBV2 with TRBJ2-7; D could derive from TRBD1 or TRBD2 (5 bases each). CDR3 length equals 13 residues. Germline assignment: CDR1 SNHLY and CDR2 FYNNEI. Trimming pared 10 bases from V and 4 bases from J, leaving 17 bases between. CDR3 nucleotides: TGTGCCACCTCGTTGGGGGTATGGTACGAGCAGTACGTC. Translating gives CATSLGVWYEQYV.

As concerns this clonotype: This may come from a read error, since a much larger clone is one base off. This rearrangement joins TRBV20-1 to TRBJ2-7; 9 positions agree with TRBD2. The CDR3 loop spans 14 amino acids. CDR1 is DFQATT, CDR2 SNEGSKA, per germline (reference sequence). The DNA for the CDR3 is TGCGGTGCTAGAGGAGAACTAGCGGGCTACGAGCAGTACTTC. As protein: CGARGELAGYEQYF.

Points on this clonotype: Mismatch with germline at one junction end may stem from a read error. In DNA, the CDR3 is TGCAGTGCTAGACCTAAGCTTATTGAGCGGCTCTTC. It yields the protein CSARPKLIERLF. The rearrangement joins TRBV20-1 to TRBJ2-1, with D possibly being TRBD2 (5 bases). Germline V gene data show CDR1 as DFQATT and CDR2 as SNEGSKA (reference sequence). The CDR3 totals 12 residues.